This paragraph reports one T cell receptor beta chain. The antigen it recognizes is unknown. No base-level quality is on record; no much larger clone is a single base apart. Libraries came from 5' RACE. TCRdb names Illumina HiSeq 2500 as the instrument used. A second 7 to 11 cycle PCR used a sample-barcoded 5' primer and a J-beta primer mix. Each TCR beta cDNA molecule received a unique molecular identifier from a template-switch 5' adaptor carrying 12 random nucleotides. At least 3 million CDR3-containing paired-end reads were obtained from each sample. First-strand cDNA synthesis was performed from all RNA using the Mint cDNA synthesis kit, with priming by a TRBC-specific oligonucleotide. Following uracil-DNA glycosylase treatment, a first 18-cycle PCR with universal primers M1SS and BC2_uni_R was performed on all cDNA. As for the original processing: Each sample was normalized by randomly selecting 1 million high-quality reads, each carrying a distinct molecular identifier. Instead of being binned into consensus sequences, reads that shared molecular identifiers were thrown out. MiTCR, with a Q25 quality threshold and the strictest error-elimination algorithm, was used for CDR3 identification, clonotype clustering and error correction. Lower-bound total TCR beta diversity was estimated with a nonparametric unseen species model using Euler transformation. In-frame beta chains were kept once TCRdb had trimmed the public reads at Q25 with fastp and called clones with MiXCR. Rows are unified per CDR3 protein, each entry keeping the most common DNA and genes. The V and J calls reflect TCRdb's pipeline rather than the authors' work. Recorded for this sample are 850,000 to 1,100,000 distinct CDR3 sequences; more than 30% of them occurred a single time. The ten biggest clones cover around 14% of the sample.

The data originate from a study of blood T cells in healthy people across ages (dated by TCRdb to 2014 to 2015). Study-level background: In model experiments, template switching captured roughly one uniquely barcoded TCR beta cDNA molecule for every two T cells. Using deep sequencing normalized with unique cDNA molecular identifiers, the study measured how TCR beta repertoire diversity changes with age. Four age groups were formed from the donors: young (average roughly 16 years), middle-aged (approximately 40), aged (under 70) and long-lived (roughly 81). To avoid experimental bias, donors of different ages were randomly spread across the sequencing lanes. For two donors (one aged 18 to 30 and one aged 80 or older), the study analyzed two additional independent replicas of 1 million unique cDNA reads from the same blood draw. Summary of the overall study and its limitations: As age increased, observed TCR beta diversity per million T cells dropped in a roughly linear way, and a significant reduction was already evident by age around 41. A strong correlation was found between observed TCR beta diversity and the percentage of naive T cells measured by flow cytometry. Compared with the aged group, more naive CD4+ T cells, fewer expanded clones and increased TCR diversity were shown by the long-lived group, suggesting age selection. Estimates of total diversity based on one million sequenced T cells were regarded as lower bounds and as underestimates. Since profiling was done on bulk unsorted PBMCs, naive and antigen-experienced compartments could not be conclusively compared. The CMV infection status of donors was not known, potentially confounding age-related changes in expanded clonotypes.

The roughly 37 donors, aged about 6 to 95 years, were systemically healthy Caucasian individuals from Russia. Ten milliliters of peripheral blood were drawn from each donor into EDTA-treated Vacutainer tubes. Ficoll-Paque density-gradient centrifugation was used to isolate PBMCs, with at least 6.5 million obtained per sample. Trizol reagent was used to extract total RNA from PBMCs, with at least 5 micrograms per sample. Naive CD45RAhigh/CD27high T cell percentages were measured by flow cytometry on a PBMC aliquot from every donor. CDR1 SEHNR and CDR2 FQNEAQ were looked up in the germline V gene (reference sequence). The trim is 5 bases for V and 6 bases for J, with a gap of 14 bases between the germline ends. Its CDR3 holds 14 amino acids, cysteine through phenylalanine. The CDR3 DNA has 42 bases and is translated from base 1.

Sequenced: blood. The source is a man between 18 and 35 years old in good health. The sequence links TRBV7-9 to TRBJ2-1; the D gene is perhaps TRBD1, on 5 matching bases. The CDR3 has the sequence CASSAFQGSNEQFF. The nucleotide sequence reads TGTGCCAGCAGCGCCTTCCAGGGCAGCAATGAGCAGTTCTTC.